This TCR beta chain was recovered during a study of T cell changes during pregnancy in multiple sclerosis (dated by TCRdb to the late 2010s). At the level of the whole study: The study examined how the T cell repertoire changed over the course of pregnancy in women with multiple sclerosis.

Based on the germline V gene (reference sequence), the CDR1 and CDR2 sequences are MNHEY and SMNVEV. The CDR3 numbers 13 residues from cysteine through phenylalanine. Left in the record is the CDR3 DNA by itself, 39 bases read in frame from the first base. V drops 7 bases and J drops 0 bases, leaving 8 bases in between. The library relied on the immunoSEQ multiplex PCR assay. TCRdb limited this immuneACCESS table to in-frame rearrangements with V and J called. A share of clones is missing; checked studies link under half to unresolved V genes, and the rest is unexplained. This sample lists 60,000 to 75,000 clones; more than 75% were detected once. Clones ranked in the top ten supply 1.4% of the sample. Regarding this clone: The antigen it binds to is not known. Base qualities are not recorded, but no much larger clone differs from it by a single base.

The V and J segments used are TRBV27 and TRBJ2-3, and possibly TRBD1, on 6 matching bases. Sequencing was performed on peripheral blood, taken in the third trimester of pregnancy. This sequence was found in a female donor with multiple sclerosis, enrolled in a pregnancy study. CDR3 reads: CASKGTSTDTQYF. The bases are TGTGCCAGCAAGGGGACAAGCACAGATACGCAGTATTTT.